The 32 T cell receptor beta chains in this list originate from one sample, sequenced in a study of sequential checkpoint blockade in melanoma. The data were produced by immunoSEQ multiplex PCR, yet TCRdb's version contains in-frame clones alone and is incomplete. The repertoire has 9,500 to 11,000 clones, around 56% of them found once; the top ten carry roughly 15%. The treatment was: randomized to nivolumab then ipilimumab (arm A) or the reverse (arm B). Sequencing was performed on CD8+ T cells sorted from blood (inferred from file names), taken from a patient given nivolumab and ipilimumab in sequence. The origin of the receptors is a human donor with melanoma.

In its sample, this clone was seen once. V and J are TRBV4-1 and TRBJ2-1, with 10 bases identical to TRBD2. Per germline, CDR1 MGHRA and CDR2 YSYEKL. J was trimmed by 10 bases and V by 0 bases; bases with no gene match: 0. This CDR3 is 13 amino acids long. CDR3 protein: CASSQELAGEQFF. Written as DNA, the CDR3 is TGCGCCAGCAGCCAAGAACTAGCGGGAGAGCAGTTCTTC.

The rearrangement joins TRBV2 to TRBJ1-1; D is unclear. V was pared by 10 bases and J by 7 bases, with 22 bases between. Germline values: CDR1 SNHLY, CDR2 FYNNEI. CDR3 length: 14 residues. The CDR3 loop is CATLIGSEIGEAFF. CDR3 nucleotide sequence: TGTGCCACCCTAATCGGAAGCGAAATTGGTGAAGCTTTCTTT. The complete variable domain, with remaining parts taken from reference TRBV2 and TRBJ1-1, reads EPEVTQTPSHQVTQMGQEVILRCVPISNHLYFYWYRQILGQKVEFLVSFYNNEISEKSEIFDDQFSVERPDGSNFTLKIRSTKLEDSAMYFCATLIGSEIGEAFFGQGTRLTVV.

This chain links TRBV19 with TRBJ1-2; 9 positions match TRBD1. Germline loops: CDR1 LNHDA, CDR2 SQIVND (reference sequence). There are 13 residues in the CDR3. Unmatched junction bases numbered 1, after V lost 6 bases and J lost 2 bases. CDR3 protein: CASRGQGNYGYTF. The CDR3 coding sequence is TGTGCCAGTAGGGGACAGGGAAACTATGGCTACACCTTC.

This chain links TRBV9 with TRBJ2-3; D remains unclear. CDR3 size: 14 residues. The V gene lost 4 bases and the J gene lost 3 bases, with 12 bases spanning the gap. Germline-derived CDR1 and CDR2 are SGDLS and YYNGEE. The CDR3 protein is CASSIDWITDTQYF. The CDR3 DNA follows: TGTGCCAGCAGCATCGACTGGATTACAGATACGCAGTATTTT.

This chain uses TRBV2 with TRBJ2-1; 8 positions match TRBD2. V dropped 3 bases and J dropped 5; count of bases not matched to a gene: 6. The germline V gene has CDR1 SNHLY and CDR2 FYNNEI. The CDR3 has 15 residues. CDR3 amino acids: CASSDDLAGDNEQFF. For the CDR3, the DNA is TGTGCCAGCAGTGACGACCTAGCGGGCGACAATGAGCAGTTCTTC.

V usage is TRBV7-9 and J usage is TRBJ2-3; no clear D. The CDR3 runs 15 residues. The V end was cut by 6 bases, the J end by 0 bases, with 13 bases between. CDR1 SEHNR and CDR2 FQNEAQ come from the germline V gene (reference sequence). The CDR3 DNA is TGTGCCAGCAGGCGAGGAGAGGCTAGCACAGATACGCAGTATTTT. It yields the protein CASRRGEASTDTQYF. Variable domain in full (rest from reference TRBV7-9 and TRBJ2-3): DTGVSQNPRHKITKRGQNVTFRCDPISEHNRLYWYRQTLGQGPEFLTYFQNEAQLEKSRLLSDRFSAERPKGSFSTLEIQRTEQGDSAMYLCASRRGEASTDTQYFGPGTRLTVL.

The chain uses TRBV6-1 and TRBJ2-1; 9 bases align to TRBD1. The CDR3 sequence is 15 residues long. Germline CDR1 MNHNS, CDR2 SASEGT. V gave up 2 bases and J gave up 5 bases; unmatched junction bases: 4. This CDR3 reads CASSERRTGDNEQFF. The CDR3 nucleotides are TGTGCCAGCAGTGAAAGAAGGACAGGGGACAATGAGCAGTTCTTC.

The gene calls are TRBV27 and TRBJ2-7; 8 bases align to TRBD2. V lost 6 bases, J lost 5 bases, and 6 bases stayed unmatched. CDR3 length: 13 amino acids. CDR1 is MNHEY and CDR2 is SMNVEV in the germline V gene (reference sequence). This CDR3 reads CASSPSGRNEQYF. In nucleotides, the CDR3 is TGTGCCAGCAGCCCCAGCGGGAGAAACGAGCAGTACTTC.

This chain links TRBV11-3 with TRBJ1-3; possibly TRBD1 for D (5 bases). V shed 0 bases and J shed 2 bases, with 14 bases lying between them. The CDR3 is 17 residues long. Germline loops: CDR1 SGHNT, CDR2 YENEEA. The CDR3 sequence is CASSLDWTPRTGNTIYF. CDR3 nucleotides: TGTGCCAGCAGCTTAGATTGGACACCGAGGACTGGAAACACCATATATTTT.

The chain has TRBV14 and TRBJ1-3; possible D gene TRBD1, 5 bases. The V and J ends lost 4 bases and 7 bases respectively, with 17 bases between them. Per the germline V gene, CDR1 is SGHDN and CDR2 is FVKESK. The CDR3 spans 15 residues. The CDR3 is CASSPPADYRNTIYF. CDR3 DNA sequence: TGTGCCAGCAGCCCCCCCGCCGATTACAGGAACACCATATATTTT. The entire variable domain, with the rest obtained from reference TRBV14 and TRBJ1-3, is as follows: EAGVTQFPSHSVIEKGQTVTLRCDPISGHDNLYWYRRVMGKEIKFLLHFVKESKQDESGMPNNRFLAERTGGTYSTLKVQPAELEDSGVYFCASSPPADYRNTIYFGEGSWLTVV.

The gene calls are TRBV9 and TRBJ2-1; 8 bases agree with TRBD2. The CDR3 spans 15 residues. The junction had 3 bases not matched to a gene; V was cut back by 4 bases and J by 0 bases. Germline V gene lookup returns CDR1 SGDLS and CDR2 YYNGEE. This chain's CDR3 is CASSLSGISYNEQFF. CDR3 in DNA: TGTGCCAGCAGCCTTAGCGGGATCTCCTACAATGAGCAGTTCTTC.

The chain uses TRBV7-9 and TRBJ2-1; the D is unclear. Germline assignment: CDR1 SEHNR and CDR2 FQNEAQ (reference sequence). The CDR3 extends over 12 amino acids. Deletions cut 1 base from V and 6 bases from J, with 4 bases between. The CDR3 DNA reads TGTGCCAGCAGCTTAGGGGCCAATGAGCAGTTCTTC. Protein: CASSLGANEQFF. Looking up the rest from reference TRBV7-9 and TRBJ2-1 gives the full variable domain: DTGVSQNPRHKITKRGQNVTFRCDPISEHNRLYWYRQTLGQGPEFLTYFQNEAQLEKSRLLSDRFSAERPKGSFSTLEIQRTEQGDSAMYLCASSLGANEQFFGPGTRLTVL.

The rearrangement joins TRBV30 to TRBJ1-1; no clear D gene. Trimming took 6 bases from V and 3 from J, leaving 14 bases between them. The V gene's germline CDR1 is GTSNPN and CDR2 SVGIG (reference sequence). This CDR3 comprises 13 residues. For the CDR3, the DNA is TGTGCCTGTGAGAGGGTAGAGGACACTGAAGCTTTCTTT. Residues: CACERVEDTEAFF.

The rearrangement joins TRBV4-3 to TRBJ2-4; TRBD1 is a possible D gene (9 bases). Germline CDR1 LGHNA, CDR2 YSLEER. The CDR3 has 17 residues. Trimming took off 3 bases at V and 5 bases at J, with 20 bases between the two ends. CDR3 nucleotides: TGCGCCAGCAGCCAGTCGGGGGGGACAGGGCCCGAAAACATTCAGTACTTC. Its protein is CASSQSGGTGPENIQYF.

The genes are TRBV9 and TRBJ2-2; D unclear. V lost 6 bases to trimming and J lost 5 bases, with 17 bases between them. CDR1 SGDLS and CDR2 YYNGEE come from the germline V gene. This CDR3 spans 15 amino acids. This CDR3 is CASTSALVGTGELFF. CDR3 in DNA: TGTGCCAGCACCAGTGCCCTAGTGGGTACCGGGGAGCTGTTTTTT.

This clone was observed a few times. The rearrangement links TRBV7-8 to TRBJ1-4; 8 bases are shared with TRBD1. The CDR3 runs to 15 residues. Trimming removed 5 bases from V and 8 bases from J; junction bases left unmatched: 10. Per the germline V gene, CDR1 is SGHVS and CDR2 is FQNEAQ. This chain's CDR3 is CASSILTGEYEKLFF. The CDR3 DNA reads TGTGCCAGCAGCATATTGACAGGGGAGTACGAAAAACTGTTTTTT.

The J gene is TRBJ1-4, the V gene TRBV7-6; tentative D call: TRBD1 (6 bases). The germline V gene has CDR1 SGHVS and CDR2 FNYEAQ. With 4 bases removed from V and 6 bases from J, the gap between germline ends came to 12 bases. CDR3 length equals 14 residues. The CDR3 is CASSSYPGDEKLFF. CDR3 bases: TGTGCCAGCAGCTCTTATCCAGGGGATGAAAAACTGTTTTTT.

The chain uses TRBV27 and TRBJ1-2, with 11 positions matching TRBD1. The ends lost 5 bases at V and 6 bases at J; junction bases unmatched: 8. Germline V gene lookup returns CDR1 MNHEY and CDR2 SMNVEV (reference sequence). The CDR3 is made up of 15 amino acids. DNA of the CDR3: TGTGCCAGCAGTCCTCGGACAGGGGGCCGGGATGGCTACACCTTC. Its translation is CASSPRTGGRDGYTF.

This clone came up many times. This rearrangement joins TRBV6-5 to TRBJ2-7; D is unresolved. CDR1 is MNHEY, CDR2 SVGAGI, per germline. V was trimmed by 4 bases and J by 7 bases, leaving 17 bases between them. CDR3 length: 14 amino acids. The CDR3 bases are TGTGCCAGCAGTTTGGGCTCTTCCCCTAAGGAGCAGTACTTC. It codes for CASSLGSSPKEQYF.

The chain joins TRBV9 to TRBJ2-1; a possible D gene is TRBD2 (7 bases). The germline V gene has CDR1 SGDLS and CDR2 YYNGEE. CDR3 size: 12 residues. Deletions cut 4 bases from V and 9 bases from J, with 11 bases between. This chain's CDR3 is CASSFRGGEQFF. The CDR3 DNA sequence: TGTGCCAGCAGCTTTAGGGGGGGTGAGCAGTTCTTC.

This clone was seen just once. The chain employs TRBV19 and TRBJ2-1; TRBD1 matches at 8 bases. This CDR3 has 16 residues. Germline lookup yields CDR1 LNHDA and CDR2 SQIVND (reference sequence). Losses at the gene ends were 0 bases for V and 6 bases for J; bases not matched to a gene: 7. The CDR3 region has the DNA TGTGCCAGTAGTATAGATCCGGACAGGGCCTCCAATGAGCAGTTCTTC. It specifies CASSIDPDRASNEQFF.

The rearrangement links TRBV28 to TRBJ1-5, with D perhaps matching TRBD1 (5 bases). CDR1 is MDHEN and CDR2 is SYDVKM in the germline V gene. V lost 3 bases to trimming and J lost 5 bases, with 11 bases between them. The CDR3 loop spans 14 amino acids. The CDR3 loop is CASSFLRDDQPQHF. The CDR3 DNA sequence: TGTGCCAGCAGTTTCTTGCGGGACGATCAGCCCCAGCATTTT.

J is TRBJ2-7 and V is TRBV7-9; D is possibly TRBD1 (5 bases). Trimming removed 5 bases at V and 3 bases at J, with 17 bases between. Germline CDR1 SEHNR, CDR2 FQNEAQ (reference sequence). The CDR3 is made up of 15 amino acids. The CDR3 DNA reads as TGTGCCAGCAGCCCCCCCCAGGGTCCGATCTACGAGCAGTACTTC. Its protein product is CASSPPQGPIYEQYF.

The rearrangement uses TRBV4-3 and TRBJ2-1; D may be TRBD2 (5 bases). Deletions cut 0 bases from V and 12 bases from J, with 15 bases between. CDR3 length: 14 residues. The V gene's germline CDR1 is LGHNA and CDR2 YSLEER. The CDR3 protein is CASSQDGVETPQFF. As DNA, the CDR3 is TGCGCCAGCAGCCAAGACGGGGTGGAAACCCCGCAGTTCTTC.

CDR3 DNA: TGTGCCAGCAGTTTAGTGACAGCCGGGGAGCTGTTTTTT. Translating gives CASSLVTAGELFF. The chain is built from TRBV28 and TRBJ2-2; a possible D gene is TRBD1 (5 bases). CDR3 length: 13 residues. CDR1 MDHEN and CDR2 SYDVKM come from the germline V gene. V lost 2 bases, J lost 6 bases, and 7 bases lay in between.

This chain uses TRBV15 with TRBJ2-7; possible D gene TRBD2, 6 bases. Trimming left V 4 bases short and J 3 bases short, with 10 bases between. This CDR3 spans 13 amino acids. CDR1 and CDR2 (germline): LNHNV, YYDKDF (reference sequence). The CDR3 DNA follows: TGTGCCACCAGCACCCCGCGGGGCTACGAGCAGTACTTC. Translated: CATSTPRGYEQYF. The full variable domain, its missing parts supplied by reference TRBV15 and TRBJ2-7, is DAMVIQNPRYQVTQFGKPVTLSCSQTLNHNVMYWYQQKSSQAPKLLFHYYDKDFNNEADTPDNFQSRRPNTSFCFLDIRSPGLGDTAMYLCATSTPRGYEQYFGPGTRLTVT.

V is TRBV7-8 and J is TRBJ2-7; D gene uncertain. The CDR3 runs to 17 residues. Trimming shortened V by 0 bases and J by 2 bases, and 17 bases separated the two germline ends. CDR1 SGHVS and CDR2 FQNEAQ come from the germline V gene. CDR3 nucleotide sequence: TGTGCCAGCAGCTTAGCAGCGAGCGCGTACCTAGCCTACGAGCAGTACTTC. Amino acids: CASSLAASAYLAYEQYF.

V and J are TRBV27 and TRBJ1-4, with D perhaps matching TRBD1 (6 bases). Per the germline V gene, CDR1 is MNHEY and CDR2 is SMNVEV (reference sequence). Trimming took off 1 base at V and 8 bases at J, with 14 bases between the two ends. The CDR3 loop spans 15 amino acids. CDR3 nucleotides: TGTGCCAGCAGTTTATGGGGGGGCGCGGGAGAAAAACTGTTTTTT. It translates to CASSLWGGAGEKLFF.

The CDR3 sequence: CASSLTGDEQYF. In nucleotides, the CDR3 is TGTGCCAGCAGTTTGACAGGGGACGAGCAGTACTTC. This chain connects TRBV6-6 to TRBJ2-7; TRBD1 agrees at 8 bases. The CDR3 length is 12 residues. The ends lost 4 bases at V and 5 bases at J; junction bases unmatched: 1. From germline, CDR1 is MNHNY and CDR2 SVGAGI (reference sequence).

The chain links TRBV4-3 to TRBJ2-3; D perhaps matches TRBD1 (5 bases). Trimming cost V 0 bases and J 6 bases, with 13 bases left between them. This CDR3 region has 15 residues. CDR1 is LGHNA, CDR2 YSLEER, per germline. The CDR3 DNA is TGCGCCAGCAGCCAAGATGGGGCCCTCAGGGATACGCAGTATTTT. Translation gives CASSQDGALRDTQYF.

Only a few counts were recorded for this clone. The chain combines TRBV11-2 with TRBJ2-7; 10 bases fit TRBD2. Germline CDR1 SGHAT, CDR2 FQNNGV. The CDR3 length is 15 residues. V lost 3 bases and J lost 5; bases outside the gene matches: 7. CDR3 coding DNA: TGTGCCAGCAGCTTGCTAGCGGGGGTCCTCCACGAGCAGTACTTC. This codes for CASSLLAGVLHEQYF. Supplemented by reference TRBV11-2 and TRBJ2-7, the full variable domain reads EAGVAQSPRYKIIEKRQSVAFWCNPISGHATLYWYQQILGQGPKLLIQFQNNGVVDDSQLPKDRFSAERLKGVDSTLKIQPAKLEDSAVYLCASSLLAGVLHEQYFGPGTRLTVT.

The chain carries TRBV9 and TRBJ2-1; TRBD2 matches at 9 bases. This CDR3 comprises 15 residues. J was trimmed by 6 bases and V by 0 bases; bases with no gene match: 4. Germline V gene lookup returns CDR1 SGDLS and CDR2 YYNGEE. CDR3 protein: CASSVGGRALNEQFF. For the CDR3, the DNA is TGTGCCAGCAGCGTAGGCGGGAGGGCCCTCAATGAGCAGTTCTTC.